The sample holds many counts of the clone carrying this T cell receptor beta chain. Its target is unknown. The sample comes from a study of glioma-infiltrating T cells. Study-level information: Presurgical dexamethasone in glioma patients lasted six or fewer days.

Study conclusions and caveats: Tissue-blood divergence was below expectation in non-neoplastic patients, above in gliomas.

Amplification of TCR alpha and beta CDR3 regions from RNA used iRepertoire nested multiplex PCR. One entry per CDR3 protein results from TCRdb running MiXCR on the multiplex PCR reads. The sample gives 400,000 or so distinct CDR3 sequences, 41% of which show up once; 12% is in the top ten. Sequenced material: glioma tissue, nonneoplastic brain tissue, or PBMCs (not recorded which). This receptor was taken from a human donor with low-grade glioma or glioblastoma, undergoing nonglioma brain surgery, or in good health (not recorded which).

The CDR3 protein is CSAQGQGLEAFF. CDR3 DNA: TGCAGTGCCCAAGGACAGGGTCTTGAAGCTTTCTTT. This chain links TRBV20-1 with TRBJ1-1; 8 bases are shared with TRBD1. Germline V gives CDR1 DFQATT, CDR2 SNEGSKA (reference sequence). This CDR3 has 12 amino acids. V shed 6 bases and J 7 bases; nucleotides not matched to a gene: 7.